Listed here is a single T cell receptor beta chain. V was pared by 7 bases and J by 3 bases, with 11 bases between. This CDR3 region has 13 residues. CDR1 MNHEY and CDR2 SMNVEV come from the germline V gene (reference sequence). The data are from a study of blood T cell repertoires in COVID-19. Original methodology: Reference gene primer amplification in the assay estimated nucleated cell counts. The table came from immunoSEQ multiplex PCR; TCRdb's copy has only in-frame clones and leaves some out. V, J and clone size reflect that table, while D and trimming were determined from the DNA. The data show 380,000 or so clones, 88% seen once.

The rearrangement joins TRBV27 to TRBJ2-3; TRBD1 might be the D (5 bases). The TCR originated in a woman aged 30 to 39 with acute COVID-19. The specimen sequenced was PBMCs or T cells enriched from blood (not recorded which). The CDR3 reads CASKTQGTDTQYF. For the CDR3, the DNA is TGTGCCAGCAAAACCCAGGGAACAGATACGCAGTATTTT.